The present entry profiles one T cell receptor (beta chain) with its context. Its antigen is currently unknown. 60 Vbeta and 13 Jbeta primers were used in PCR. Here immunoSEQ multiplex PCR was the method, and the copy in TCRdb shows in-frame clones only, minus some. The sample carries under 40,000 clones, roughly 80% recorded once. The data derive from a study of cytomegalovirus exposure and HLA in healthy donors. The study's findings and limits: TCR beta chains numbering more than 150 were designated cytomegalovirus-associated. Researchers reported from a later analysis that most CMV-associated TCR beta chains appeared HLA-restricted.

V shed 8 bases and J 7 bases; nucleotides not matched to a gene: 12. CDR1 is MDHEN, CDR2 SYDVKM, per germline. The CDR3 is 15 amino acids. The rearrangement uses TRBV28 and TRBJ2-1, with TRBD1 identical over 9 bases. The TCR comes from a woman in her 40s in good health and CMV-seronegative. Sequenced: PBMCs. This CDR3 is CASGISGTGSNEQFF. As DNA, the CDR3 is TGTGCCAGCGGGATCTCCGGGACAGGGTCAAATGAGCAGTTCTTC.